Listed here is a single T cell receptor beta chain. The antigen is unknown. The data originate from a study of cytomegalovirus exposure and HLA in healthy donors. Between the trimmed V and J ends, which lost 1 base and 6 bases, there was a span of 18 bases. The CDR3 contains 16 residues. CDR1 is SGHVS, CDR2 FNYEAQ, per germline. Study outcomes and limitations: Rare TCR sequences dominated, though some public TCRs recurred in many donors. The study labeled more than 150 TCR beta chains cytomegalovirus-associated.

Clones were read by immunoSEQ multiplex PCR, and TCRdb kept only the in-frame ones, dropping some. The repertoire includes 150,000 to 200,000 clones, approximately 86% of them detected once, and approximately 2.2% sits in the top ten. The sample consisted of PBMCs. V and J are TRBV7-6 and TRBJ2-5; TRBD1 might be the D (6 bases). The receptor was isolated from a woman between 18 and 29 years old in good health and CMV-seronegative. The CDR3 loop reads CASSLGSGEVGKTQYF. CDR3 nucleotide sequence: TGTGCCAGCAGCTTAGGATCAGGGGAAGTTGGAAAGACCCAGTACTTC.